This T cell receptor (beta chain) emerged from a study of blood T cell repertoires in COVID-19. The overall study: From the United States, Italy and Spain came samples of acute and convalescent COVID-19.

Only one count was recorded for this clone. Original processing notes: Amplification from reference gene primers served as the basis for estimated nucleated cell counts. Data came from immunoSEQ multiplex PCR; TCRdb stores just in-frame clones and leaves some out. V and J calls and clone size follow that table, whereas D and trimming were derived from the DNA. The sample lists 390,000 or so clones, about 89% occurring once. The germline gives CDR1 MNHEY, CDR2 SVGEGT. This CDR3 has 13 residues. The V end was cut by 2 bases, the J end by 3 bases, with 7 bases between. Patients in Seattle were enrolled during active infection, then followed longitudinally.

Material: peripheral blood. This rearrangement joins TRBV6-2 or TRBV6-3 to TRBJ1-2, with D unclear. This receptor was taken from a woman aged 30 to 39 with COVID-19, enrolled during active disease. The CDR3 bases are TGTGCCAGCAGTTACGTACTTTACTATGGCTACACCTTC. It translates to CASSYVLYYGYTF.